A single sample is the source of the 16 T cell receptor beta chains below, sequenced in a study of cytomegalovirus exposure and HLA in healthy donors. This PCR relied on a set of 60 Vbeta primers and 13 Jbeta primers. The assay was immunoSEQ multiplex PCR, and TCRdb's table has in-frame clones only and misses some. Here the sample spans roughly 100,000 clones, over 65% being singletons. Sequencing input: PBMCs. These receptors all come from a man aged 40-55 years in good health and CMV-seropositive.

This rearrangement joins TRBV9 to TRBJ1-5; D is unclear. Germline values: CDR1 SGDLS, CDR2 YYNGEE. The CDR3 sequence is 15 residues long. The V end was cut by 4 bases, the J end by 7 bases, with 18 bases between. This CDR3 is CASSLTGWGGQPQHF. The DNA for the CDR3 is TGTGCCAGCAGCTTGACTGGTTGGGGAGGGCAGCCCCAGCATTTT.

The rearrangement joins TRBV11-2 to TRBJ1-5, with 9 bases lining up with TRBD1. Germline-derived CDR1 and CDR2 are SGHAT and FQNNGV. The CDR3 loop spans 16 amino acids. The J segment lost 0 bases and the V segment lost 4 bases, leaving 4 bases of the junction unmatched. Here the CDR3 DNA reads TGTGCCAGCAGCTCCGGGACAGGGCCTAGCAATCAGCCCCAGCATTTT. Encoded protein: CASSSGTGPSNQPQHF. The variable domain in full, completed from reference TRBV11-2 and TRBJ1-5, reads EAGVAQSPRYKIIEKRQSVAFWCNPISGHATLYWYQQILGQGPKLLIQFQNNGVVDDSQLPKDRFSAERLKGVDSTLKIQPAKLEDSAVYLCASSSGTGPSNQPQHFGDGTRLSIL.

This rearrangement joins TRBV6-1 to TRBJ2-7; D not resolved. Germline CDR1 and CDR2: MNHNS and SASEGT. Trimming shortened V by 4 bases and J by 0 bases, and 7 bases separated the two germline ends. The CDR3 is 13 residues long. The CDR3 here is CASSVASSYEQYF. CDR3 DNA sequence: TGTGCCAGCAGTGTCGCGAGCTCCTACGAGCAGTACTTC.

V gene TRBV9 combines with J gene TRBJ1-2, with TRBD1 identical over 7 bases. V trimming: 0 bases; J trimming: 8 bases; junction bases outside the gene matches: 13. Germline CDR1 is SGDLS and CDR2 is YYNGEE. The CDR3 runs to 16 residues. This CDR3 reads CASSVVSAGGLFGYTF. The CDR3 DNA reads TGTGCCAGCAGCGTAGTATCGGCAGGGGGACTCTTCGGCTACACCTTC.

As to this clone: At the DNA level, this CDR3 is encoded by other sequences in the same sample as well. Here the CDR3 reads CASSLRRQTETQYF. The CDR3 DNA follows: TGTGCCAGCAGCCTAAGGAGACAGACGGAGACCCAGTACTTC. The V and J genes are TRBV7-2 and TRBJ2-5; tentative D call: TRBD1 (5 bases). CDR3 length equals 14 residues. Germline CDR1 and CDR2: SGHTA and FQGNSA. Trimming shortened V by 5 bases and J by 5 bases, and 15 bases separated the two germline ends.

This clone was observed a handful of times. The rearrangement joins TRBV30 to TRBJ2-1; TRBD2 aligns across 10 bases. The CDR3 runs 16 residues. With 5 bases clipped from V and 7 bases from J, the junction kept 14 bases outside the gene matches. Germline V gene lookup returns CDR1 GTSNPN and CDR2 SVGIG (reference sequence). CDR3 amino acids: CAWDTRSSGRGNEQFF. DNA for the CDR3: TGTGCCTGGGACACCAGATCTAGCGGGAGAGGGAATGAGCAGTTCTTC.

The gene calls are TRBV6-5 and TRBJ2-1; the match to TRBD2 covers 11 bases. Germline loops: CDR1 MNHEY, CDR2 SVGAGI. This CDR3 is built from 15 residues. The ends lost 2 bases at V and 5 bases at J; junction bases unmatched: 2. CDR3 region: CASSYLAGGHNEQFF. The CDR3 DNA reads as TGTGCCAGCAGTTACCTAGCGGGAGGTCACAATGAGCAGTTCTTC.

Written as DNA, the CDR3 is TGTGCAAGTCGCTCTTTAGGGGGTGACACCACCAGCAATCAGCCCCAGCATTTT. Translating gives CASRSLGGDTTSNQPQHF. This chain joins TRBV12-2 and TRBJ1-5; the tabulated D call, TRBD1, remains unverified against the DNA. TRBV12-2 is tagged as a pseudogene. This CDR3 is built from 18 residues.

The V call is TRBV11-2, the J call TRBJ1-3, with TRBD1 matching 7 bases. Germline loops: CDR1 SGHAT, CDR2 FQNNGV. The junction had 4 bases not matched to a gene; V was cut back by 5 bases and J by 0 bases. The CDR3 totals 15 residues. The CDR3 DNA is TGTGCCAGCAGCCAGACAGGGATCTCTGGAAACACCATATATTTT. It is translated as CASSQTGISGNTIYF.

J is TRBJ1-2 and V is TRBV19; D remains ambiguous. CDR1 is LNHDA and CDR2 is SQIVND in the germline V gene (reference sequence). V dropped 4 bases and J dropped 3 bases, with 18 bases sitting between them. CDR3 size: 16 residues. CDR3 nucleotide sequence: TGTGCCAGTAGTACGATGACTGGAGTATCGTACTATGGCTACACCTTC. Translating gives CASSTMTGVSYYGYTF.

The chain couples TRBV6-6 to TRBJ1-1, with D hard to call. The length of the CDR3 is 15 residues. Trimming took 2 bases from V and 0 from J, leaving 10 bases between them. The germline gives CDR1 MNHNY, CDR2 SVGAGI (reference sequence). The CDR3: CASSYGHGVNTEAFF. Written as DNA, the CDR3 is TGTGCCAGCAGTTACGGGCACGGGGTGAACACTGAAGCTTTCTTT.

This clone was detected a few times. V is TRBV21-1 and J is TRBJ2-2; the table's D call, TRBD1, has no DNA check behind it. TRBV21-1 is described as a pseudogene. This CDR3 comprises 21 residues. This CDR3 reads CASISPPKKNPGTGVTGELFF. DNA of the CDR3: TGTGCCAGCATCTCACCCCCTAAAAAAAACCCCGGGACAGGGGTCACCGGGGAGCTGTTTTTT.

The chain employs TRBV12-5 and TRBJ1-3; D gene ambiguous. The CDR3 sequence is 14 residues long. The germline V and J ends were trimmed by 1 base and 0 bases, with 4 bases remaining between them. Germline V lookup: CDR1 LGHNT, CDR2 FRNRAP. CDR3 coding DNA: TGTGCTAGTGGTTTGGGGAGCTCTGGAAACACCATATATTTT. It yields the protein CASGLGSSGNTIYF.

This clone has a single count. The chain links TRBV2 to TRBJ2-7; maybe TRBD1 (6 bases). Germline V gene sequence: CDR1 SNHLY, CDR2 FYNNEI. The CDR3 contains 16 residues. V was trimmed by 0 bases and J by 0 bases, leaving 12 bases between them. CDR3 nucleotide sequence: TGTGCCAGCAGTGAAGCTGGGTGGGACAACTCCTACGAGCAGTACTTC. Residues: CASSEAGWDNSYEQYF.

This clone has only one observation. This sequence joins TRBV7-8 and TRBJ2-5; 9 bases map to TRBD2. J lost 1 base, V lost 4 bases, and 7 bases had no gene match. Germline CDR1 SGHVS, CDR2 FQNEAQ. The CDR3 is 16 amino acids. The CDR3 sequence is CASSSTKGLAQETQYF. In DNA form, the CDR3 reads TGTGCCAGCAGCTCCACCAAGGGACTAGCCCAAGAGACCCAGTACTTC.

This sequence joins TRBV5-5 and TRBJ2-7; no firm D call. The CDR3 loop spans 12 amino acids. Germline assignment: CDR1 SGHKS and CDR2 YYEKEE (reference sequence). The ends were cut back, 4 bases at V and 2 bases at J, with 7 bases in the middle. CDR3 nucleotide sequence: TGTGCCAGCAGCCGTACGGCCTACGAGCAGTACTTC. Translated, it gives CASSRTAYEQYF.